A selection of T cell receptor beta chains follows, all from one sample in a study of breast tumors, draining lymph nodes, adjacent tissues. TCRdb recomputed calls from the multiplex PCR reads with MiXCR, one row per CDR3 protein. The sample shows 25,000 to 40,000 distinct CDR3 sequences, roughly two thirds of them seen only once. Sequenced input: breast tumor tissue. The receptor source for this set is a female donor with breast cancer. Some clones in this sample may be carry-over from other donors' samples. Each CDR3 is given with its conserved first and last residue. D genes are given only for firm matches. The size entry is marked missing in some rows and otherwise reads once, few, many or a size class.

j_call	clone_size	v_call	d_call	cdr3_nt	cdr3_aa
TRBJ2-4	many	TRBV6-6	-	TGTGCCAGCAGTCACGGCAGGGCAAGAAACATTCAGTACTTC	CASSHGRARNIQYF
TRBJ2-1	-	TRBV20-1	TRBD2	TGCAGTGCTCTAGAACTAGCGGGAGGTCCCGATGAGCAGTTCTTC	CSALELAGGPDEQFF
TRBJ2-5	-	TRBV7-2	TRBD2	TGTGCCAGCAGCCTACTAGCGGGGGCCCAAGAGACCCAGTACTTC	CASSLLAGAQETQYF
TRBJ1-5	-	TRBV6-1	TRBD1	TGTGCCAGCAGTCCCGGGACAGGGGTGTGGGCCCAGCATTTT	CASSPGTGVWAQHF
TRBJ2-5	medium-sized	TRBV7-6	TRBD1	TGTGCCAGCAGCGGAACCGGGACAGCCCTACAAGAGACCCAGTACTTC	CASSGTGTALQETQYF
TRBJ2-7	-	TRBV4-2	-	TGTGCCAGCAGCCAATCAGGACTCCCACCCTACGAGCAGTACTTC	CASSQSGLPPYEQYF
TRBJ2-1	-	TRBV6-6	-	TGTGCCAGCAGTTACGAGGAAACTTCCTACAATGAGCAGTTCTTC	CASSYEETSYNEQFF
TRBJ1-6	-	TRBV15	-	TGTGCCACCAGCAGAGATCCCACCTTGGGGATCAATTCACCCCTCCACTTT	CATSRDPTLGINSPLHF
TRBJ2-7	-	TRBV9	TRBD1	TGTGCCAGCAGCGCCACCGGGACAGCCAACTACGAGCCGTGCTTC	CASSATGTANYEPCF
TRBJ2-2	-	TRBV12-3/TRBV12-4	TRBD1	TGTGCCAGCAGTAGGGACAGGGGGGGAACCGGGGAGCTGTTTTTT	CASSRDRGGTGELFF
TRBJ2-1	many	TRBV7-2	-	TGTGCCAGCAGGGGACAAAAACAGTTCTTC	CASRGQKQFF
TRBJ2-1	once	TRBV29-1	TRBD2	TGCAGCTCTAGCGGGGGTGAGCAGTTCTTC	CSSSGGEQFF
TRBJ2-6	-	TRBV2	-	TGTGCCAGCAGTGAAATTGGCTCCGGGGCCAGCGTCCTGACTTTC	CASSEIGSGASVLTF
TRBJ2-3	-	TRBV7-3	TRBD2	TGTGCCAGCAGCAAGATCACTAGCGACTTAGATACGCAGTATTTT	CASSKITSDLDTQYF
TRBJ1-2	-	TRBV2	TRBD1	TGTGCCAGCATTGACAGGGAGGTAGGCGGCTACACCTTC	CASIDREVGGYTF
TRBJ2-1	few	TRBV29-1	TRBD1	TGCAGCGTCGTCGGACAGGGGAAATTCAATGAGCAGTTCTTC	CSVVGQGKFNEQFF
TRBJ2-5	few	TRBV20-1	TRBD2	TGCAGTGCTACAGCGGGAGGGGAGACCCAGTACTTC	CSATAGGETQYF
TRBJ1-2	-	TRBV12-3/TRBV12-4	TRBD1	TGTGCCAGCAGTTTGAGGGACAGCGGCTACACCTTC	CASSLRDSGYTF
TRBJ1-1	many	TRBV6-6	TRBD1	TGTGCCAGCAGTTATGGACAGGGAACTGAAGCTTTCTTT	CASSYGQGTEAFF
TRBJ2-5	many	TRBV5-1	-	TGCGCCAGCAGCTTGCGTCAGGAAGAGACCCAGTACTTC	CASSLRQEETQYF
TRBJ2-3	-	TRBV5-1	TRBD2	TGCGCCAGCGGGGGGGAAACAGATACGCAGTATTTT	CASGGETDTQYF
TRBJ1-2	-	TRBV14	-	TGTGCCAGCAGCCCGGGACCGTCCATTGGCTACACCTTC	CASSPGPSIGYTF
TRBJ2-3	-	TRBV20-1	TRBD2	TGCAGTGCCCAGAGCGGGGGGAGAACAGATACGCAGTATTTT	CSAQSGGRTDTQYF
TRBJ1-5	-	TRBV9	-	TGTGCCAGCAGCGTCGAGGGGCATAGCAATCAGCCCCAGCATTTT	CASSVEGHSNQPQHF
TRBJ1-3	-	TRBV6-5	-	TGTGCCAGCAGTTACGGAAACACCATATATTTT	CASSYGNTIYF
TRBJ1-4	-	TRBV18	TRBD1	TGTGCCAGCTCACCGACAGGGAGTAATGAAAAACTGTTTTTT	CASSPTGSNEKLFF
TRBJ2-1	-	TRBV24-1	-	TGTGCCACCAGTGCCAGACAATGGTCGAGCTCCTACAATGAGCAGTTCTTC	CATSARQWSSSYNEQFF
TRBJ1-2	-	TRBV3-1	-	TGTGCCAGCAGCCCTCGATACGGGGGCACCCAATACTATGGCTACACCTTC	CASSPRYGGTQYYGYTF
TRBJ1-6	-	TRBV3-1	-	TGTGCCAGCAGCCAAGAACAAGGGTGGGCACCCCTCCACTTT	CASSQEQGWAPLHF
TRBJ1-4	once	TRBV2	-	TGTGCCAGCAGACGACAGACTGAAAAACTGTTTTTT	CASRRQTEKLFF
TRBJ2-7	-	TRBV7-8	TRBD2	TGTGCCAGCAGCGTACTAGCGGGGACCACCTACGAGCAGTACTTC	CASSVLAGTTYEQYF
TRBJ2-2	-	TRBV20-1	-	TGCAGTGCTAGAGGGAGAGACACCGGGGAGCTGTTTTTT	CSARGRDTGELFF
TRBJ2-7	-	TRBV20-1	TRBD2	TGCAGTACTAGAGCGGGGTGCAGGAGGGCCTACGAGCAGTACTTC	CSTRAGCRRAYEQYF
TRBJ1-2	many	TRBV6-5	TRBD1	TGTGCCAGCAGTCACTCGGGGACAGCTAACTATGGCTACACCTTC	CASSHSGTANYGYTF
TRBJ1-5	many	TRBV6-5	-	TGTGCCAGCAGCAAACAGGGACTTAAAAATCAGCCCCAGCATTTT	CASSKQGLKNQPQHF
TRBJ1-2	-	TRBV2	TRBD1	TGTGCCAGCAGCCCGACAGGGAGTGATGGCTACACCTTC	CASSPTGSDGYTF
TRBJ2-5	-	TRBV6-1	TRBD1	TGTGCCAGCAGAGACGGCAGGGGGAAGACCCAGTACTTC	CASRDGRGKTQYF